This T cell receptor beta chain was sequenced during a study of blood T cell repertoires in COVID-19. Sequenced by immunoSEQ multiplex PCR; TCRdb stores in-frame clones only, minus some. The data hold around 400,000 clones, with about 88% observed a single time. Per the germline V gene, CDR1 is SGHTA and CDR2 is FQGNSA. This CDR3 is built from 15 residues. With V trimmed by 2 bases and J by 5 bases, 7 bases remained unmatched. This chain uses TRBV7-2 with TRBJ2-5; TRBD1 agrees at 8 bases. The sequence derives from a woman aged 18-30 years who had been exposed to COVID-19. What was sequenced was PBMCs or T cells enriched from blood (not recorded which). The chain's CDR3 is CASSLQGQAVETQYF. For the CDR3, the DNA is TGTGCCAGCAGCTTACAGGGACAGGCGGTGGAGACCCAGTACTTC.